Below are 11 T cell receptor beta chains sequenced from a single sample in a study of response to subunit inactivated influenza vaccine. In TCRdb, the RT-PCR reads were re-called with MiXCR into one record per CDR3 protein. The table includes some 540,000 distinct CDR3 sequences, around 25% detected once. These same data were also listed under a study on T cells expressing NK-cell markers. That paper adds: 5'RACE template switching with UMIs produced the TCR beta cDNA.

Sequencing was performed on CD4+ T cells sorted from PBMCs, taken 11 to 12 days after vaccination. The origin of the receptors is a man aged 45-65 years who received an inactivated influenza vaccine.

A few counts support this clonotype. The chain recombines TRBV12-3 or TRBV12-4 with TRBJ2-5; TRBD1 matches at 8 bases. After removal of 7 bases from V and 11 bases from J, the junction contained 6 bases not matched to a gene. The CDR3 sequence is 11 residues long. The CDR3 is CASTTDRVQYF. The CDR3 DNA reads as TGTGCCAGCACTACGGACAGGGTACAGTACTTC.

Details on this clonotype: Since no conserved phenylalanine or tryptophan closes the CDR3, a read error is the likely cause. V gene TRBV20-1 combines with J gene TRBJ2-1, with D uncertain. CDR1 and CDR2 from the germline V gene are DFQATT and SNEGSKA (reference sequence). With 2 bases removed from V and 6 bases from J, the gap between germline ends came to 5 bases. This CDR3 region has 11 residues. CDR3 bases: TGCAGTGCTAGATGGAGCAATGAGCAGTTCTGC. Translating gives CSARWSNEQFC.

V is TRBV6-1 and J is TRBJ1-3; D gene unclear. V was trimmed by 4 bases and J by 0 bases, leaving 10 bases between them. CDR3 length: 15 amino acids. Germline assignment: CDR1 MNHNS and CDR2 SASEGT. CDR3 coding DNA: TGTGCCAGCAGTGGACGCGGGATCTCTGGAAACACCATATATTTT. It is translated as CASSGRGISGNTIYF.

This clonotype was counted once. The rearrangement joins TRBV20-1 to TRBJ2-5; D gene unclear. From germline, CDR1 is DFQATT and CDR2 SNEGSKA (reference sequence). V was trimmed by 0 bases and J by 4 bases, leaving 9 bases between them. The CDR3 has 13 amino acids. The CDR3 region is CSARDGSRETQYF. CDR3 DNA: TGCAGTGCTAGAGATGGAAGTAGAGAGACCCAGTACTTC.

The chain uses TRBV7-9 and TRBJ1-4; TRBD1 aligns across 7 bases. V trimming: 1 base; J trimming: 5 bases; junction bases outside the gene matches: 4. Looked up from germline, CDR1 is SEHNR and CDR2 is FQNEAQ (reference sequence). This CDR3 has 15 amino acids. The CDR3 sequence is CASSLGGTENEKLFF. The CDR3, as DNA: TGTGCCAGCAGCTTAGGTGGGACAGAGAATGAAAAACTGTTTTTT.

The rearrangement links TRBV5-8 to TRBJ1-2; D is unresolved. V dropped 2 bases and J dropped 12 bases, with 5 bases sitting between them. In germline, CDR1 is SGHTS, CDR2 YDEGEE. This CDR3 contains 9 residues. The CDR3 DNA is TGTGCCAGCAGCTTCCCTAACACCTTC. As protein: CASSFPNTF.

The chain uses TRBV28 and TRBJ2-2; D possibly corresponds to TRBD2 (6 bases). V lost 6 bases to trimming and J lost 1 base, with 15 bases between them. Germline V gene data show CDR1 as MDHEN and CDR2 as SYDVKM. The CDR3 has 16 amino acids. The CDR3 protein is CASRRTGVLNTGELFF. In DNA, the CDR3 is TGTGCCAGCAGGAGAACGGGGGTCTTGAACACCGGGGAGCTGTTTTTT.

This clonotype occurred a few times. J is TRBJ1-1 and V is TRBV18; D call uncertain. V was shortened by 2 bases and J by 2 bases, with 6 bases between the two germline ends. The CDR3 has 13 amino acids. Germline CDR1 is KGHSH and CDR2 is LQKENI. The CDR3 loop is CASSPGENTEAFF. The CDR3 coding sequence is TGTGCCAGCTCACCAGGAGAAAACACTGAAGCTTTCTTT.

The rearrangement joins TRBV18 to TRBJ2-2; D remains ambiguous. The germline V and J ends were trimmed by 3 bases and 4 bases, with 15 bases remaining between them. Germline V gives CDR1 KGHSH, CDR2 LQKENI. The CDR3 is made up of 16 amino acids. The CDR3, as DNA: TGTGCCAGCTCACCCCCGACCACCGTCGGCACCGGGGAGCTGTTTTTT. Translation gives CASSPPTTVGTGELFF.

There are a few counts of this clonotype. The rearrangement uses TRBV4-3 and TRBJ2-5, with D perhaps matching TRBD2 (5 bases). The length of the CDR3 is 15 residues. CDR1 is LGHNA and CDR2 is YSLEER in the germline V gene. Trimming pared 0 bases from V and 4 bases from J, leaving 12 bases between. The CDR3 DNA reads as TGCGCCAGCAGCCAAGATCACGGGGAACCAGAGACCCAGTACTTC. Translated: CASSQDHGEPETQYF.

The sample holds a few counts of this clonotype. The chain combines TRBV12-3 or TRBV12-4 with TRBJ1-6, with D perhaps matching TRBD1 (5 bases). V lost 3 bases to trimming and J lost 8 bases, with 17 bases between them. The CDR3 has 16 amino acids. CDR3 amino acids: CASSFSGRIRDSPLHF. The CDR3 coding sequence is TGTGCCAGCAGTTTCTCAGGGAGGATTCGTGATTCACCCCTCCACTTT.